The T cell receptor beta chain described here comes from a study of shared clonotypes between healthy human individuals. The CDR3 contains 15 residues. The junction had 9 bases not matched to a gene; V was cut back by 4 bases and J by 5 bases. The germline CDR1 and CDR2 sequences are MNHEY and SMNVEV (reference sequence). Here immunoSEQ multiplex PCR was the method, and the copy in TCRdb shows in-frame clones only, minus some. In the table there are about 500,000 clones, 75% to 80% of which are singletons. The chain carries TRBV27 and TRBJ2-7, with 9 nucleotides matching TRBD1. This clonotype originated in a middle-aged woman in good health. Some clones in this sample may be carry-over from other donors' samples. Source material: PBMCs. CDR3 region: CASSYEETGGHEQYF. The CDR3 coding sequence is TGTGCCAGCAGTTATGAGGAGACAGGGGGGCACGAGCAGTACTTC.